The 8 T cell receptor beta chains given below trace back to one sample, sequenced in a study of shared clonotypes between healthy human individuals. TCRdb keeps only in-frame clones here, not all; method: immunoSEQ multiplex PCR. Altogether some 1.5 million clones are present, 96% being singletons, with the ten largest covering approximately 1.2%. Sequenced sample: naive CD4+ T cells sorted from blood. Specified subset: CD45RA+ positively selected. Every receptor here comes from a man under 40 in good health.

This sequence joins TRBV29-1 and TRBJ2-5, with a tentative D call TRBD1 (6 bases). Trimming pared 4 bases from V and 2 bases from J, leaving 8 bases between. This CDR3 has 12 amino acids. In germline, CDR1 is SQVTM, CDR2 ANQGSEA. The CDR3 loop reads CSVGTEQETQYF. CDR3 DNA sequence: TGCAGCGTTGGGACAGAACAAGAGACCCAGTACTTC.

The chain joins TRBV11-3 to TRBJ1-2; D is ambiguous. The germline V and J ends were trimmed by 3 bases and 0 bases, with 14 bases remaining between them. Germline loops: CDR1 SGHNT, CDR2 YENEEA. The CDR3 totals 16 residues. CDR3 coding DNA: TGTGCCAGCAGCTTCTGTGGCCTCGAAGCTAACTATGGCTACACCTTC. Translation gives CASSFCGLEANYGYTF.

The J gene is TRBJ2-7, the V gene TRBV10-3, with D maybe TRBD1 (6 bases). V shed 8 bases and J shed 6 bases, with 11 bases lying between them. Germline loops: CDR1 ENHRY, CDR2 SYGVKD. This CDR3 has 11 amino acids. The CDR3 bases are TGTGCCATCTTCCGAGGGGGCGAGCAGTACTTC. Translation gives CAIFRGGEQYF.

This rearrangement joins TRBV6-6 to TRBJ1-4; 7 bases align to TRBD1. V shed 5 bases and J 10 bases; nucleotides not matched to a gene: 10. Germline CDR1 and CDR2: MNHNY and SVGAGI (reference sequence). This CDR3 spans 14 amino acids. The CDR3 is CASSPDREGRKLFF. The CDR3 DNA reads as TGTGCCAGCAGTCCTGACAGGGAAGGAAGAAAACTGTTTTTT.

V gene TRBV29-1 combines with J gene TRBJ2-7, with 7 bases fitting TRBD1. The CDR3 extends over 14 amino acids. Germline CDR1 SQVTM, CDR2 ANQGSEA. V lost 0 bases, J lost 2 bases, and 4 bases stayed unmatched. The CDR3 nucleotides read TGCAGCGTTGAAGATCAGGGACAGACCTACGAGCAGTACTTC. Encoded protein: CSVEDQGQTYEQYF.

This clone was seen once. Other DNA sequences in this sample translate to the same CDR3. The chain recombines TRBV9 with TRBJ2-3; D uncertain. The ends were cut back, 2 bases at V and 3 bases at J, with 4 bases in the middle. From germline, CDR1 is SGDLS and CDR2 YYNGEE. The CDR3 loop spans 12 amino acids. The CDR3 sequence: CASSVNTDTQYF. In DNA, the CDR3 is TGTGCCAGCAGCGTGAATACAGATACGCAGTATTTT.

The J gene is TRBJ1-3, the V gene TRBV5-4; no definite D call. The length of the CDR3 is 15 residues. Germline assignment: CDR1 SGHNT and CDR2 YYREEE (reference sequence). Between the trimmed V and J ends, which lost 5 bases and 4 bases, there was a span of 16 bases. The CDR3 is CASSSTPLGGNTIYF. CDR3 DNA sequence: TGTGCCAGCAGTTCCACTCCCTTGGGGGGAAACACCATATATTTT.

This sequence joins TRBV7-2 and TRBJ1-3, with D unclear. The ends were cut back, 0 bases at V and 0 bases at J, with 12 bases in the middle. CDR3 length equals 17 residues. CDR1 is SGHTA and CDR2 is FQGNSA in the germline V gene. The CDR3 DNA reads as TGTGCCAGCAGCTTAGCTAAGATGCAGATCTCTGGAAACACCATATATTTT. This sequence encodes CASSLAKMQISGNTIYF. The full variable domain, rest sourced from reference TRBV7-2 and TRBJ1-3, is GAGVSQSPSNKVTEKGKDVELRCDPISGHTALYWYRQSLGQGLEFLIYFQGNSAPDKSGLPSDRFSAERTGGSVSTLTIQRTQQEDSAVYLCASSLAKMQISGNTIYFGEGSWLTVV.